Listed below are T cell receptor beta chains from one sample, sequenced in a study of graft-versus-host responses after intestinal transplantation. Data came from immunoSEQ multiplex PCR; TCRdb stores just in-frame clones and leaves some out. The table shows 25,000 to 30,000 clones, with roughly 93% occurring only once. Source: PBMCs, taken about 62 days after intestinal transplant. Receptors originate from a human patient who received an intestinal transplant, so some T cells may come from the graft donor. Both conserved end residues are part of each CDR3. D genes are given only for firm matches. Clone size is not always given. Where it is, it says once, few, many or a class for expanded clones.

v_call: TRBV15; clone_size: NA; j_call: TRBJ2-7; d_call: TRBD1; cdr3_aa: CATGTGGYEQYF; cdr3_nt: TGTGCCACCGGGACAGGGGGCTACGAGCAGTACTTC
v_call: TRBV11-2; clone_size: once; j_call: TRBJ2-7; d_call: NA; cdr3_aa: CASSLTGADYEQYF; cdr3_nt: TGTGCCAGTAGCTTAACGGGTGCGGACTACGAGCAGTACTTC
v_call: TRBV9; clone_size: few; j_call: TRBJ2-7; d_call: TRBD1; cdr3_aa: CASSPTGAGYEQYF; cdr3_nt: TGTGCCAGCAGCCCAACAGGGGCGGGCTACGAGCAGTACTTC
v_call: TRBV29-1; clone_size: NA; j_call: TRBJ1-2; d_call: NA; cdr3_aa: CSVPRGSDLGYTF; cdr3_nt: TGCAGCGTTCCGCGGGGTTCCGATTTGGGCTACACCTTC
v_call: TRBV6-1; clone_size: NA; j_call: TRBJ1-4; d_call: NA; cdr3_aa: CASSASLIRFDNEKLFF; cdr3_nt: TGTGCCAGCAGTGCATCCCTTATTAGGTTCGATAATGAAAAACTGTTTTTT
v_call: TRBV6-4; clone_size: once; j_call: TRBJ2-3; d_call: NA; cdr3_aa: CASSDRGRTTSSTDTQYF; cdr3_nt: TGTGCCAGCAGTGACAGAGGGCGGACGACCTCTAGCACAGATACGCAGTATTTT
v_call: TRBV28; clone_size: NA; j_call: TRBJ2-1; d_call: TRBD2; cdr3_aa: CASSPYVSGNRYNEQFF; cdr3_nt: TGTGCCAGCAGTCCCTACGTTAGCGGGAACCGCTACAATGAGCAGTTCTTC
v_call: TRBV27; clone_size: NA; j_call: TRBJ1-2; d_call: NA; cdr3_aa: CASSLSGAYGYTF; cdr3_nt: TGTGCCAGCAGTTTATCCGGCGCTTATGGCTACACCTTC
v_call: TRBV25-1; clone_size: NA; j_call: TRBJ1-5; d_call: NA; cdr3_aa: CASSDSNQPQHF; cdr3_nt: TGTGCCAGCAGTGATAGCAATCAGCCCCAGCATTTT
v_call: TRBV4-1; clone_size: NA; j_call: TRBJ2-3; d_call: NA; cdr3_aa: CASSQVSGTGYTDTQYF; cdr3_nt: TGCGCCAGCAGCCAAGTGAGCGGGACAGGTTACACAGATACGCAGTATTTT
v_call: TRBV5-6; clone_size: NA; j_call: TRBJ2-7; d_call: TRBD1; cdr3_aa: CASSPPGDRGDWYEQYF; cdr3_nt: TGTGCCAGCAGCCCCCCCGGGGACAGGGGTGATTGGTACGAGCAGTACTTC
v_call: TRBV30; clone_size: NA; j_call: TRBJ2-7; d_call: NA; cdr3_aa: CAWSGTVYEQYF; cdr3_nt: TGTGCCTGGAGTGGAACGGTCTACGAGCAGTACTTC
v_call: TRBV7-8; clone_size: NA; j_call: TRBJ1-2; d_call: NA; cdr3_aa: CASSPGDGLNYGYTF; cdr3_nt: TGTGCCAGCAGCCCAGGGGACGGACTTAACTATGGCTACACCTTC
v_call: TRBV13; clone_size: once; j_call: TRBJ2-7; d_call: NA; cdr3_aa: CASSLGIDRPEYEQYF; cdr3_nt: TGTGCCAGCAGCTTAGGCATCGACAGGCCAGAGTACGAGCAGTACTTC
v_call: TRBV4-1; clone_size: NA; j_call: TRBJ1-2; d_call: TRBD1; cdr3_aa: CASSQAFPGQGLYGYTF; cdr3_nt: TGCGCCAGCAGCCAAGCTTTCCCGGGACAGGGCTTATATGGCTACACCTTC
v_call: TRBV4-1; clone_size: NA; j_call: TRBJ2-7; d_call: NA; cdr3_aa: CASSQDSYDTYEQYF; cdr3_nt: TGCGCCAGCAGCCAAGATTCATATGACACCTACGAGCAGTACTTC
v_call: TRBV6-5; clone_size: NA; j_call: TRBJ2-1; d_call: TRBD2; cdr3_aa: CASSYGTSVDNEQFF; cdr3_nt: TGTGCCAGCAGTTACGGGACTAGCGTAGACAATGAGCAGTTCTTC
v_call: TRBV6-5; clone_size: NA; j_call: TRBJ2-7; d_call: TRBD2; cdr3_aa: CASSFSAGGRYEQYF; cdr3_nt: TGTGCCAGCAGTTTTTCGGCGGGAGGGCGCTACGAGCAGTACTTC
v_call: TRBV5-6; clone_size: NA; j_call: TRBJ1-1; d_call: NA; cdr3_aa: CASSTGGGTEAFF; cdr3_nt: TGTGCCAGCTCGACTGGGGGCGGAACTGAAGCTTTCTTT
v_call: TRBV10-3; clone_size: NA; j_call: TRBJ2-2; d_call: NA; cdr3_aa: CATSVGTSNTGELFF; cdr3_nt: TGTGCCACCAGTGTGGGGACATCGAACACCGGGGAGCTGTTTTTT
v_call: TRBV4-3; clone_size: NA; j_call: TRBJ2-1; d_call: NA; cdr3_aa: CASSQDPSGSEQFF; cdr3_nt: TGCGCCAGCAGCCAAGATCCGAGTGGTAGTGAGCAGTTCTTC
v_call: TRBV27; clone_size: NA; j_call: TRBJ1-1; d_call: TRBD1; cdr3_aa: CASRKGTGRHSLGDTEAFF; cdr3_nt: TGTGCCAGCAGAAAAGGGACAGGACGGCACTCTTTGGGTGACACTGAAGCTTTCTTT
v_call: TRBV11-3; clone_size: NA; j_call: TRBJ1-1; d_call: TRBD1; cdr3_aa: CASSPPRGGTEAFF; cdr3_nt: TGTGCCAGCAGCCCCCCCAGGGGGGGCACTGAAGCTTTCTTT
v_call: TRBV4-1; clone_size: NA; j_call: TRBJ1-4; d_call: NA; cdr3_aa: CASSLVGGGNEKLFF; cdr3_nt: TGCGCCAGCAGCCTCGTCGGGGGGGGAAATGAAAAACTGTTTTTT
v_call: TRBV28; clone_size: NA; j_call: TRBJ2-7; d_call: NA; cdr3_aa: CASSFRGVGPDLAYEQYF; cdr3_nt: TGTGCCAGCAGTTTCCGAGGGGTAGGGCCCGACTTGGCCTACGAGCAGTACTTC
v_call: TRBV5-6; clone_size: NA; j_call: TRBJ2-3; d_call: NA; cdr3_aa: CASPPRDWPTDTQYF; cdr3_nt: TGTGCCAGCCCCCCCAGGGACTGGCCCACAGATACGCAGTATTTT
v_call: TRBV30; clone_size: NA; j_call: TRBJ2-1; d_call: NA; cdr3_aa: CAWSVPPNNEQFF; cdr3_nt: TGTGCCTGGAGTGTACCACCGAACAATGAGCAGTTCTTC
v_call: TRBV19; clone_size: NA; j_call: TRBJ2-7; d_call: NA; cdr3_aa: CASRDGYYEQYF; cdr3_nt: TGTGCCAGTAGGGACGGGTACTACGAGCAGTACTTC
v_call: TRBV5-6; clone_size: NA; j_call: TRBJ2-1; d_call: TRBD2; cdr3_aa: CASSPSTSGYNEQFF; cdr3_nt: TGTGCCAGCAGCCCGTCGACTAGCGGGTACAATGAGCAGTTCTTC
v_call: TRBV7-2; clone_size: NA; j_call: TRBJ2-7; d_call: NA; cdr3_aa: CASSPIPASSYEQYF; cdr3_nt: TGTGCCAGCAGCCCCATACCCGCCTCGTCCTACGAGCAGTACTTC
v_call: TRBV6-5; clone_size: NA; j_call: TRBJ2-7; d_call: NA; cdr3_aa: CASSYSPYSTYEQYF; cdr3_nt: TGTGCCAGCAGTTACTCTCCTTACTCCACCTACGAGCAGTACTTC
v_call: TRBV7-2; clone_size: once; j_call: TRBJ2-5; d_call: NA; cdr3_aa: CASSLVRAKETQYF; cdr3_nt: TGTGCCAGCAGCTTGGTCCGGGCCAAAGAGACCCAGTACTTC
v_call: TRBV4-1; clone_size: NA; j_call: TRBJ1-1; d_call: NA; cdr3_aa: CASSPPGGGYHTEAFF; cdr3_nt: TGCGCCAGCAGCCCCCCCGGCGGAGGGTATCACACTGAAGCTTTCTTT